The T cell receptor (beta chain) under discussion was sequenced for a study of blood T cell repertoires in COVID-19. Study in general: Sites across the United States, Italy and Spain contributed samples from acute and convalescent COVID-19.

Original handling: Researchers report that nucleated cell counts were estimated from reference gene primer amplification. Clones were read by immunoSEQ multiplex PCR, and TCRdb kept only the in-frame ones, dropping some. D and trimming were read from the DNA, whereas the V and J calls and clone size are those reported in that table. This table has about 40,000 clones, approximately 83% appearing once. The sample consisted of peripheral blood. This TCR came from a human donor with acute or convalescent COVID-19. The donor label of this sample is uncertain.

In DNA form, the CDR3 reads TGTGCCAGCAGTGAATCGACAGCCAGGACCGGGGAGCTGTTTTTT. It is translated as CASSESTARTGELFF. The J gene is TRBJ2-2, the V gene TRBV6-1, with a tentative D call TRBD1 (5 bases). CDR1 and CDR2 from the germline V gene are MNHNS and SASEGT. The CDR3 covers 15 residues. V was clipped by 2 bases and J by 5 bases, with 12 bases between them.